This entry concerns a single TCR beta chain. The data originate from a study of Tregs in tolerant kidney transplant recipients. The table came from immunoSEQ multiplex PCR; TCRdb's copy has only in-frame clones and leaves some out. The table has about 240,000 clones, roughly four fifths seen once. The length of the CDR3 is 14 residues. From germline, CDR1 is SEHNR and CDR2 FQNEAQ (reference sequence). Trimming stripped 5 bases from V and 1 base from J, with 9 bases between. This receptor was identified in a human donor in good health. The gene calls are TRBV7-9 and TRBJ1-5; D is unresolved. Sequenced material: CD4+ T cells from blood. The CDR3 sequence: CASSPDGSNQPQHF. The CDR3 DNA reads as TGTGCCAGCAGCCCCGACGGGAGCAATCAGCCCCAGCATTTT.